What follows are 30 T cell receptor beta chains derived from one specimen sequenced in a study of CD8+ T cells in alopecia areata. Reverse transcription of extracted RNA yielded cDNA, which provided the sequencing template. The protocol was immunoSEQ multiplex PCR, while the TCRdb copy is restricted to in-frame clones and leaves out a portion. Found here are approximately 140,000 clones, more than 40% of them singletons; the top ten hold about 6.8%. The sequenced sample consisted of CD4+ T cells sorted from blood. These receptors originate from a human donor with alopecia areata.

In this sample, this clone turned up a few times. The chain is built from TRBV2 and TRBJ2-6; perhaps TRBD2 as D (6 bases). CDR3 length: 13 amino acids. Trimming removed 7 bases at V and 8 bases at J, with 12 bases between. Germline CDR1 reads SNHLY; CDR2 reads FYNNEI. The CDR3 reads CASTVGGTNVLTF. In nucleotides, the CDR3 is TGTGCCAGCACAGTCGGGGGTACCAACGTCCTGACTTTC.

V usage is TRBV7-3 and J usage is TRBJ2-2; D might be TRBD1 (6 bases). Per the germline V gene, CDR1 is SGHTA and CDR2 is FQGTGA. This CDR3 comprises 14 residues. V was cut by 4 bases and J by 2 bases, with 8 bases left in between. CDR3 region: CASSSGTNTGELFF. CDR3 coding DNA: TGTGCCAGCAGCTCCGGGACAAACACCGGGGAGCTGTTTTTT.

The chain has TRBV14 and TRBJ2-5, with D maybe TRBD1 (6 bases). Germline V CDR1 and CDR2: SGHDN, FVKESK. The CDR3 length is 15 residues. The V end lost 4 bases, the J end lost 3 bases, and 15 bases lay between the germline ends. DNA for the CDR3: TGTGCCAGCAGCCGATCCCCGGGACAAGAAGAGACCCAGTACTTC. Residues: CASSRSPGQEETQYF.

This clone showed up just a few times. The sample contains more than one DNA sequence encoding this CDR3. The CDR3 sequence is CASRLGTDTQYF. CDR3 bases: TGTGCCAGCAGGTTAGGCACAGATACGCAGTATTTT. The chain couples TRBV2 to TRBJ2-3; D is uncertain. The CDR3 is 12 residues long. Between the trimmed V and J ends, which lost 6 bases and 1 base, there was a span of 5 bases. Germline CDR1 and CDR2: SNHLY and FYNNEI.

The chain recombines TRBV4-2 with TRBJ2-7; no firm D call. Germline CDR1 is LGHNA and CDR2 is YNFKEQ. This CDR3 has 14 amino acids. V dropped 0 bases and J dropped 6 bases, with 12 bases sitting between them. The CDR3 spells CASSQDWQDGEQYF. The CDR3 DNA reads TGTGCCAGCAGCCAAGACTGGCAGGATGGCGAGCAGTACTTC.

This clone was recorded a few times. V and J are TRBV7-2 and TRBJ1-1; D is unclear. The CDR3 extends over 12 amino acids. V was clipped by 3 bases and J by 5 bases, with 7 bases between them. Germline CDR1 is SGHTA and CDR2 is FQGNSA. This chain's CDR3 is CASSFIKTEAFF. In DNA, the CDR3 is TGTGCCAGCAGCTTTATTAAAACTGAAGCTTTCTTT.

There are a few counts of this clone. The CDR3 nucleotides are TGTGCCAGCAGTTTCTTGGGAGTTCGACGCGAGCAGTACTTC. Amino acids: CASSFLGVRREQYF. The chain employs TRBV27 and TRBJ2-7; possible D gene TRBD2, 5 bases. Trimming took off 3 bases at V and 6 bases at J, with 15 bases between the two ends. The CDR3 runs 14 residues. The germline gives CDR1 MNHEY, CDR2 SMNVEV (reference sequence).

The gene calls are TRBV28 and TRBJ1-2; the D is unclear. Germline CDR1 is MDHEN and CDR2 is SYDVKM. This CDR3 comprises 15 residues. Trimming removed 2 bases at V and 0 bases at J, with 10 bases between. The CDR3 here is CASSLPGGANYGYTF. Written as DNA, the CDR3 is TGTGCCAGCAGTTTACCGGGAGGAGCTAACTATGGCTACACCTTC.

The chain joins TRBV29-1 to TRBJ1-2; weak D call: TRBD1 (6 bases). The germline gives CDR1 SQVTM, CDR2 ANQGSEA. There are 15 residues in the CDR3. The V gene lost 3 bases and the J gene lost 2 bases, with 16 bases spanning the gap. The CDR3 loop is CSVDRQAYENYGYTF. The CDR3 DNA is TGCAGCGTTGATCGACAGGCCTATGAAAACTATGGCTACACCTTC.

This chain uses TRBV28 with TRBJ1-1; D unresolved. V was shortened by 6 bases and J by 8 bases, with 10 bases between the two germline ends. The CDR3 sequence is 11 residues long. Germline V CDR1 and CDR2: MDHEN, SYDVKM. As DNA, the CDR3 is TGTGCCAGCAGGGTGGCGGGGGAAGCTTTCTTT. Translation: CASRVAGEAFF.

The table lists this clone with a few counts. This chain joins TRBV4-1 and TRBJ2-2; D gene ambiguous. Germline CDR1 is MGHRA and CDR2 is YSYEKL. Trimming pared 1 base from V and 4 bases from J, leaving 7 bases between. This CDR3 contains 14 residues. The CDR3 here is CASSQVRATGELFF. In DNA form, the CDR3 reads TGCGCCAGCAGCCAAGTACGGGCCACCGGGGAGCTGTTTTTT.

This clone has only a few counts. The junction departs from the called germline gene at one end, perhaps through a read error. The rearrangement uses TRBV7-2 and TRBJ2-1; 7 nucleotides align to TRBD2. Germline-derived CDR1 and CDR2 are SGHTA and FQGNSA. The CDR3 contains 12 residues. This chain's CDR3 is CASSLPPAGEIF. CDR3 DNA: TGTGCCAGCAGCCTCCCTCCGGCGGGGGAAATCTTC. The full variable domain, rest sourced from reference TRBV7-2 and TRBJ2-1, is GAGVSQSPSNKVTEKGKDVELRCDPISGHTALYWYRQSLGQGLEFLIYFQGNSAPDKSGLPSDRFSAERTGGSVSTLTIQRTQQEDSAVYLCASSLPPAGEIFGPGTRLTVL.

This clone was seen only a few times. The chain couples TRBV29-1 to TRBJ2-1; D unresolved. Germline V gene lookup returns CDR1 SQVTM and CDR2 ANQGSEA. The CDR3 spans 14 residues. V gave up 6 bases and J gave up 4 bases, with 16 bases separating them. CDR3 in DNA: TGCAGCGTAACCGCAGTCTCCTTATACAATGAGCAGTTCTTC. Protein sequence: CSVTAVSLYNEQFF.

V gene TRBV14 combines with J gene TRBJ2-3, with D possibly matching TRBD1 (6 bases). V was trimmed by 2 bases and J by 2 bases, leaving 11 bases between them. The CDR3 runs to 15 residues. From germline, CDR1 is SGHDN and CDR2 FVKESK. In DNA form, the CDR3 reads TGTGCCAGCAGCCAATGGACAGCGCTCACAGATACGCAGTATTTT. It specifies CASSQWTALTDTQYF.

The V and J genes are TRBV6-5 and TRBJ1-1, with a possible D match to TRBD1 (6 bases). V lost 5 bases, J lost 1 base, and 14 bases lay in between. Germline CDR1 MNHEY, CDR2 SVGAGI. This CDR3 has 15 amino acids. The CDR3 reads CASSPRGGGNTEAFF. The CDR3 bases are TGTGCCAGCAGTCCACGTGGGGGCGGGAACACTGAAGCTTTCTTT.

The genes are TRBV29-1 and TRBJ1-2, with TRBD1 matching over 7 bases. The CDR3 is 13 residues long. Germline CDR1 reads SQVTM; CDR2 reads ANQGSEA. J lost 4 bases, V lost 7 bases, and 9 bases had no gene match. DNA for the CDR3: TGCAGCGCCAACAGGGGCGAGATCTATGGCTACACCTTC. Amino acids: CSANRGEIYGYTF. Complete variable domain (other parts from reference TRBV29-1 and TRBJ1-2): SAVISQKPSRDICQRGTSLTIQCQVDSQVTMMFWYRQQPGQSLTLIATANQGSEATYESGFVIDKFPISRPNLTFSTLTVSNMSPEDSSIYLCSANRGEIYGYTFGSGTRLTVV.

In this sample, this clone turned up a few times. The chain joins TRBV6-5 to TRBJ1-2, with 11 positions matching TRBD1. CDR3 length: 15 amino acids. The germline gives CDR1 MNHEY, CDR2 SVGAGI. V shed 7 bases, J shed 4 bases, and the junction held 8 bases outside the gene matches. This CDR3 reads CASIPGQGVGYGYTF. CDR3 nucleotides: TGTGCCAGCATTCCGGGACAGGGGGTAGGCTATGGCTACACCTTC.

The V call is TRBV4-1, the J call TRBJ2-1; D gene unclear. CDR1 is MGHRA, CDR2 YSYEKL, per germline. The V and J ends lost 2 bases and 5 bases respectively, with 13 bases between them. The CDR3 consists of 15 residues. The CDR3 nucleotides are TGCGCCAGCAGCCAACCCCCTCGGGCTAACAATGAGCAGTTCTTC. Translation: CASSQPPRANNEQFF.

This CDR3 reads CASTATGNQPQHF. CDR3 in DNA: TGTGCCAGTACCGCTACGGGCAATCAGCCCCAGCATTTT. This chain connects TRBV19 to TRBJ1-5, with D hard to call. The CDR3 length is 13 residues. Germline V lookup: CDR1 LNHDA, CDR2 SQIVND (reference sequence). V was clipped by 7 bases and J by 2 bases, with 9 bases between them. Looking up the rest from reference TRBV19 and TRBJ1-5 gives the full variable domain: DGGITQSPKYLFRKEGQNVTLSCEQNLNHDAMYWYRQDPGQGLRLIYYSQIVNDFQKGDIAEGYSVSREKKESFPLTVTSAQKNPTAFYLCASTATGNQPQHFGDGTRLSIL.

This clone has a handful of counts. V usage is TRBV6-5 and J usage is TRBJ2-7, with 8 bases that match TRBD2. The CDR3 extends over 14 amino acids. Germline assignment: CDR1 MNHEY and CDR2 SVGAGI. J gave up 7 bases and V 2 bases, and 7 bases lay outside the gene matches. CDR3 in amino acids: CASSYVAGGYEQYF. In DNA form, the CDR3 reads TGTGCCAGCAGTTACGTTGCGGGAGGTTATGAGCAGTACTTC.

This clone has a handful of counts. The genes are TRBV29-1 and TRBJ2-5; tentatively, D is TRBD1 (6 bases). V lost 6 bases, J lost 2 bases, and 16 bases lay in between. The CDR3 is made up of 14 amino acids. Germline assignment: CDR1 SQVTM and CDR2 ANQGSEA. The CDR3 DNA sequence: TGCAGCGTCGGGGTCCAAGGACAGCAAGAGACCCAGTACTTC. This encodes CSVGVQGQQETQYF.

The V and J genes are TRBV7-9 and TRBJ2-3, with D perhaps assigned TRBD1 or TRBD2 (5 bases each). From germline, CDR1 is SEHNR and CDR2 FQNEAQ (reference sequence). Deletions cut 6 bases from V and 4 bases from J, with 14 bases between. The CDR3 consists of 14 residues. This CDR3 reads CASSGGRTADTQYF. The CDR3 nucleotides read TGTGCCAGCAGTGGGGGACGGACGGCAGATACGCAGTATTTT.

The genes are TRBV29-1 and TRBJ2-7; 12 nucleotides align to TRBD2. The CDR3 extends over 14 amino acids. The germline CDR1 and CDR2 sequences are SQVTM and ANQGSEA. V shed 3 bases and J 6 bases; nucleotides not matched to a gene: 6. This chain's CDR3 is CSVDLLAGGGEQYF. As DNA, the CDR3 is TGCAGCGTTGATTTACTAGCGGGAGGAGGCGAGCAGTACTTC.

This clone has just a few counts. The chain joins TRBV7-2 to TRBJ1-1; D is unclear. V lost 5 bases and J 1 base, leaving 5 bases between the germline ends. This CDR3 comprises 12 residues. Looked up from germline, CDR1 is SGHTA and CDR2 is FQGNSA. The CDR3 here is CASSRQNTEAFF. In DNA, the CDR3 is TGTGCCAGCAGCCGTCAGAACACTGAAGCTTTCTTT.

This chain uses TRBV4-1 with TRBJ1-2; 8 nucleotides line up with TRBD1. Per germline, CDR1 MGHRA and CDR2 YSYEKL. The CDR3 has 17 amino acids. Trimming cost V 7 bases and J 8 bases; bases outside gene matches: 21. The chain's CDR3 is CASNSPGGARPEWGYTF. CDR3 bases: TGCGCCAGCAATAGTCCAGGGGGCGCGAGGCCGGAATGGGGCTACACCTTC.

This chain uses TRBV4-2 with TRBJ2-2; 10 nucleotides align to TRBD2. Unmatched junction bases numbered 11, after V lost 0 bases and J lost 4 bases. Germline CDR1 LGHNA, CDR2 YNFKEQ. CDR3 size: 19 residues. CDR3 in amino acids: CASSQDLGTSAKSTGELFF. The CDR3 nucleotides are TGTGCCAGCAGCCAAGATCTAGGGACTAGCGCAAAGTCCACCGGGGAGCTGTTTTTT.

The V call is TRBV15, the J call TRBJ2-1; 13 nucleotides align to TRBD2. V lost 6 bases to trimming and J lost 8 bases; unmatched junction nucleotides: 7. The CDR3 is made up of 15 amino acids. Germline-derived CDR1 and CDR2 are LNHNV and YYDKDF (reference sequence). CDR3 nucleotides: TGTGCCACCAGAAGGACTAGCGGGGGCTCCGATGAGCAGTTCTTC. Protein: CATRRTSGGSDEQFF.

The chain recombines TRBV5-1 with TRBJ2-1; perhaps TRBD2 as D (6 bases). Germline assignment: CDR1 SGHRS and CDR2 YFSETQ. The V gene lost 4 bases and the J gene lost 5 bases, with 13 bases spanning the gap. The length of the CDR3 is 14 residues. CDR3 in DNA: TGCGCCAGCAGCCCTGGGGGGTACCACAATGAGCAGTTCTTC. It translates to CASSPGGYHNEQFF.

The chain recombines TRBV4-1 with TRBJ1-2, with a weak D call TRBD1 (6 bases). Trimming took 7 bases from V and 6 from J, leaving 18 bases between them. The length of the CDR3 is 14 residues. Germline CDR1 is MGHRA and CDR2 is YSYEKL. The DNA of the CDR3 is TGCGCCAGCACCCCTGGGGGAGGGGGGCATGGCTACACCTTC. Translation gives CASTPGGGGHGYTF.

In this sample, this clone turned up a few times. The rearrangement joins TRBV10-2 to TRBJ1-2, with D possibly being TRBD1 (5 bases). The CDR3 length is 13 residues. The germline CDR1 and CDR2 sequences are WSHSY and SAAADI. The V end was cut by 5 bases, the J end by 5 bases, with 12 bases between. CDR3 bases: TGCGCCAGCAGTTTACAGGAGCAGTATGGCTACACCTTC. Translated: CASSLQEQYGYTF.